This record looks at one TCR beta chain sequence and its context. Its antigen is unidentified. As to treatment: about 20 received Ad26.COV2.S at low or high dose, single or two shots; a few received placebo; per-sample allocation not given. The study sampled participants on day 63 after the first vaccine or placebo injection. Expressing Wuhan-strain SARS-CoV-2 spike, an Ad26 vector served as the vaccine. The data are from a study of Ad26.COV2.S vaccination and SARS-CoV-2 variants. Points from the study as a whole: Reportedly, after vaccination the spike-specific CD8+ and CD4+ T cell responses displayed substantial breadth. From the TCR breadth and depth analyses, total T cell responses may have been underestimated.

Some clones are missing from TCRdb's copy, which holds only in-frame ones; the method was immunoSEQ multiplex PCR. Of about 350,000 clones in the sample, about 87% were seen once. Sequenced here: peripheral blood, sampled in a trial of Ad26.COV2.S vaccine versus placebo. This receptor was identified in a person between 18 and 59 years old who received the Ad26.COV2.S COVID-19 vaccine or a placebo.

This CDR3 reads CASSQNGQGALTEQFF. The CDR3 DNA follows: TGCGCCAGCAGCCAAAATGGACAGGGGGCACTCACTGAGCAGTTCTTC. V gene TRBV5-1 combines with J gene TRBJ2-1; 11 bases line up with TRBD1. The junction had 12 bases not matched to a gene; V was cut back by 4 bases and J by 9 bases. The CDR3 is 16 residues long. Germline loops: CDR1 SGHRS, CDR2 YFSETQ.